This TCR beta chain was identified in a study of immune characterization of retroperitoneal liposarcoma. This clonotype was seen a few times. TCRdb re-called the PCR reads with MiXCR, one entry per CDR3 protein. The sample lists approximately 10,000 distinct CDR3 sequences, around a third occurring once. This TCR was recovered from a female donor with retroperitoneal liposarcoma. What was sequenced was tumor tissue.

As DNA, the CDR3 is TGTGCCAGCAGATTAGAGGGAGGGCGTTACAATGAGCAGTTCTTC. Translating it yields CASRLEGGRYNEQFF. The chain recombines TRBV27 with TRBJ2-1, with TRBD2 matching 7 bases. With 6 bases clipped from V and 4 bases from J, the junction kept 9 bases outside the gene matches. The V gene's germline CDR1 is MNHEY and CDR2 SMNVEV (reference sequence). The length of the CDR3 is 15 residues.